Listed below are T cell receptor beta chains from one sample, sequenced in a study of shared clonotypes between healthy human individuals. Generated by immunoSEQ multiplex PCR, the TCRdb table keeps only in-frame clones and is missing some. Among approximately 2,200,000 clones listed, about 93% were seen once. The sequenced material came from naive CD8+ T cells from PBMCs. The receptors were gathered from a man younger than 35 in good health. Some clones in this sample may be carry-over from other donors' samples. The CDR3 runs from the conserved cysteine through the conserved F or W. D genes are given only for firm matches. Expanded clones are given a class, and other clones once, few, many or no size at all.

abundance,v_gene,j_gene,d_gene,CDR3nt,CDR3aa
-,TRBV11-2,TRBJ1-4,-,TGTGCCAGCAGCTTCGGCTTGGGGGTGGGTAATGAAAAACTGTTTTTT,CASSFGLGVGNEKLFF
once,TRBV11-2,TRBJ2-5,-,TGTGCCAGCAGCTACAGACTAGAATCCCAGTACTTC,CASSYRLESQYF
-,TRBV27,TRBJ2-7,-,TGTGCCAGCAGTTTAGGGGACGACCGCGACGAGCAGTACTTC,CASSLGDDRDEQYF
-,TRBV27,TRBJ2-7,-,TGTGCCAGCAGTTTGAGGGGCGACGAGCAGTACTTC,CASSLRGDEQYF
-,TRBV7-9,TRBJ2-3,-,TGTGCCAGCAGCTTAGGGCCCACACCCCCCACAGATACGCAGTATTTT,CASSLGPTPPTDTQYF
-,TRBV14,TRBJ1-4,-,TGTGCCAGCAGCCAAGGAAAATGGACGGGGAAACTGTTTTTT,CASSQGKWTGKLFF
-,TRBV6-1,TRBJ1-2,-,TGTGCCAGCGCAGTCCCAAACAAAGCTAACTATGGCTACACCTTC,CASAVPNKANYGYTF
-,TRBV7-6,TRBJ2-1,TRBD2,TGTGCCAGCAGGCAAAGGGCTGCTAGCGGCGATGAGCAGTTCTTC,CASRQRAASGDEQFF
-,TRBV7-9,TRBJ1-2,-,TGTGCCAGCAGCGGCGGGACTCCCTATGGCTACACCTTC,CASSGGTPYGYTF
once,TRBV7-2,TRBJ2-1,-,TGTGCCAGCAGGTCCCGAGTGGCCAATGAGCAGTTCTTC,CASRSRVANEQFF
-,TRBV11-3,TRBJ2-2,-,TGTGCCAGCAGCCGTCGTAGCGGGAACACCGGGGAGCTGTTTTTT,CASSRRSGNTGELFF
-,TRBV11-2,TRBJ2-7,-,TGTGCCAGCAGCTGGGACCGCGGGATGCAGTACTTC,CASSWDRGMQYF
-,TRBV7-2,TRBJ2-7,-,TGTGCCAGCAGCCTCAGCGGACTGTTCTACGAGCAGTACTTC,CASSLSGLFYEQYF
-,TRBV6-5,TRBJ2-3,TRBD1,TGTGCCAGCAGTTCCCCAGGACAGGGTAGAGATACGCAGTATTTT,CASSSPGQGRDTQYF
-,TRBV10-3,TRBJ2-1,TRBD2,TGTGCCATCAGTGAACGGACTAGTTTTTCGGTTGAGCAGTTCTTC,CAISERTSFSVEQFF
-,TRBV7-6,TRBJ2-3,-,TGTGCCAGCAGCTTAGAGGGAAACACAGATACGCAGTATTTT,CASSLEGNTDTQYF
-,TRBV4-1,TRBJ2-7,TRBD2,TGCGCCAGCAGCCAGTCGGGCGGGGGAGCCTACGAGCAGTACTTC,CASSQSGGGAYEQYF
-,TRBV28,TRBJ2-1,-,TGTGCCAGCAGTCCGCCAAGATTTGGTGTAAATGAGCAGTTCTTC,CASSPPRFGVNEQFF
-,TRBV27,TRBJ2-4,TRBD2,TGTGCCAGCAGTTCCCCGGCTAGCGGTCTAGCCAAAAACATTCAGTACTTC,CASSSPASGLAKNIQYF
-,TRBV11-2,TRBJ2-1,TRBD1,TGTGCCAGCAGCTTGACAGGGGGCTACAATGAGCAGTTCTTC,CASSLTGGYNEQFF
-,TRBV28,TRBJ2-2,TRBD1,TGTGCCAGCAGCCCGGACAGGGCCGGGGAGCTGTTTTTT,CASSPDRAGELFF
-,TRBV28,TRBJ1-1,-,TGTGCCAGCAGTTTATTACGGTTGGGCACTGAAGCTTTCTTT,CASSLLRLGTEAFF
-,TRBV4-3,TRBJ1-1,TRBD1,TGCGCCAGCAGCCAGACAGGGGACACTGAAGCTTTCTTT,CASSQTGDTEAFF
once,TRBV28,TRBJ1-5,-,TGTGCCAGCAGTGGTTTAGGGGTTACCCTTAGCAATCAGCCCCAGCATTTT,CASSGLGVTLSNQPQHF
once,TRBV27,TRBJ2-4,-,TGTGCCAGCCTCCCTTCGGGGCAGGGGGCCAAAAACATTCAGTACTTC,CASLPSGQGAKNIQYF
-,TRBV7-9,TRBJ1-2,TRBD1,TGTGCCAGCAGCTTAGCTCAGGGGGCTTCCTATGGCTACACCTTC,CASSLAQGASYGYTF
-,TRBV15,TRBJ2-3,TRBD2,TGTGCCACCAGCAGAAAACTTCCGGGACTAGCGGGAGGGCCGGGGCTCGAAGATACGCAGTATTTT,CATSRKLPGLAGGPGLEDTQYF
-,TRBV9,TRBJ2-5,TRBD2,TGTGCCAGCAGCGTAGCCCTGACTAGCGGTACCGAGACCCAGTACTTC,CASSVALTSGTETQYF
-,TRBV28,TRBJ2-1,TRBD1,TGTGCCAGCAGTTTTCCGGGACAGGGCTACAATGAGCAGTTCTTC,CASSFPGQGYNEQFF
-,TRBV5-5,TRBJ2-3,-,TGTGCCAGCAGCGTGAGGGTTGGCTATATTGGCACAGATACGCAGTATTTT,CASSVRVGYIGTDTQYF
-,TRBV28,TRBJ2-5,TRBD2,TGTGCCAGCAGTTTATTAAGGGCGGGAGGGCCGGAGACCCAGTACTTC,CASSLLRAGGPETQYF
-,TRBV6-5,TRBJ1-5,-,TGTGCCAGCACGCTCGGGAGCGGTCAGCCCCAGCATTTT,CASTLGSGQPQHF
-,TRBV15,TRBJ2-7,TRBD1,TGTGCCACCAGCAGAAAGGGACAGGGCTCCTACGAGCAGTACTTC,CATSRKGQGSYEQYF
-,TRBV25-1,TRBJ2-7,-,TGTGCCAGCAGTGAATTCGGAGAGCAGTACTTC,CASSEFGEQYF
-,TRBV5-1,TRBJ2-7,-,TGCGCCAGCAGCTTAGGTCTTGCAGGGTTCAACGAGCAGTACTTC,CASSLGLAGFNEQYF
few,TRBV7-9,TRBJ1-5,-,TGTGCCAGCAGCTTAGTCGGGACCCCACTAATGGAGCCCCAGCATTTT,CASSLVGTPLMEPQHF
once,TRBV9,TRBJ2-1,TRBD2,TGTGCCAGCAGCTCTAGGCTAGCGGGGTTCGATGAGCAGTTCTTC,CASSSRLAGFDEQFF
-,TRBV28,TRBJ2-5,TRBD1,TGTGCCAGCAGCAAAAAGGGAGCGGACAGGGATCGGGAGACCCAGTACTTC,CASSKKGADRDRETQYF
-,TRBV9,TRBJ1-2,TRBD1,TGTGCCAGCAGTGGGACAGGGGTTAATGGCTACACCTTC,CASSGTGVNGYTF
-,TRBV29-1,TRBJ1-3,TRBD1,TGCAGCGTTGTCCAGTCAGGGGGCTCGGGAAACACCATATATTTT,CSVVQSGGSGNTIYF
-,TRBV7-2,TRBJ1-2,TRBD1,TGTGCCAGCAGCCCAGTAGGACAGGGGAATGGCTACACCTTC,CASSPVGQGNGYTF
-,TRBV5-1,TRBJ2-5,TRBD2,TGCGCCAGCAGCTTGGTGGTAGCGGGGCCGCAAGAGACCCAGTACTTC,CASSLVVAGPQETQYF
-,TRBV5-5,TRBJ1-5,TRBD1,TGTGCCAGCAGCTTGGATAAAGGGGGCGATCAGCCCCAGCATTTT,CASSLDKGGDQPQHF
-,TRBV28,TRBJ2-1,-,TGTGCCAGCAGTTTCCTAGGGCAGAGCGATGAGCAGTTCTTC,CASSFLGQSDEQFF
-,TRBV4-1,TRBJ1-5,-,TGCGCCAGCAGCCAAGGAGGTAGGGTGAATCAGCCCCAGCATTTT,CASSQGGRVNQPQHF
-,TRBV9,TRBJ2-7,TRBD1,TGTGCCAGCAGCCTCCGGACAGGGGACTACGAGCAGTACTTC,CASSLRTGDYEQYF
-,TRBV11-3,TRBJ2-7,-,TGTGCCAGCAGCGAGAGTTGGGACTCCTACGAGCAGTACTTC,CASSESWDSYEQYF
once,TRBV28,TRBJ1-3,-,TGTGCCAGCAGTTTTACAGGGCTTATTGGAAACACCATATATTTT,CASSFTGLIGNTIYF
-,TRBV5-6,TRBJ2-1,-,TGTGCCAGCAGCTTGGGCCAGGGATCCTACAATGAGCAGTTCTTC,CASSLGQGSYNEQFF
-,TRBV27,TRBJ1-1,TRBD1,TGTGCCAGCAGTTTATCACCGGGGACAGGGAGCACTGAAGCTTTCTTT,CASSLSPGTGSTEAFF
-,TRBV19,TRBJ1-1,-,TGTGCCAGTACCACCGGGCGTTATATGAACACTGAAGCTTTCTTT,CASTTGRYMNTEAFF
-,TRBV28,TRBJ2-7,-,TGTGCCAGCACCCTGGACAGAGACTACGAGCAGTACTTC,CASTLDRDYEQYF
few,TRBV5-4,TRBJ1-1,-,TGTGCCAGCAGCTTTGGTACAGCCGAAGCTTTCTTT,CASSFGTAEAFF
-,TRBV5-4,TRBJ2-2,-,TGTGCCAGCAGCTTGGGAGAGGGTGGGTACACCGGGGAGCTGTTTTTT,CASSLGEGGYTGELFF
once,TRBV6-5,TRBJ2-7,-,TGTGCCAGCAGTTACAGGGGAACCTCCTACGAGCAGTACTTC,CASSYRGTSYEQYF
-,TRBV5-4,TRBJ2-7,-,TGTGCCAGCAGCTCCCTCGGATCCTACGAGCAGTACTTC,CASSSLGSYEQYF
-,TRBV5-6,TRBJ2-7,TRBD1,TGTGCCAGCAGCTTTCGCCAGGGGGCGGGGTACGAGCAGTACTTC,CASSFRQGAGYEQYF
-,TRBV28,TRBJ2-7,TRBD2,TGTGCCAGCAGTTCAACTAGCGCCTTCTACGAGCAGTACTTC,CASSSTSAFYEQYF